The 32 T cell receptor beta chains below were found in one sample sequenced in a study of T cell responses to AZD1222 COVID-19 vaccine. Produced via immunoSEQ multiplex PCR; TCRdb's table is partial and in-frame only. The profile covers about 140,000 clones, with around 90% appearing a single time and 2.9% taken by the ten largest. The sample consisted of peripheral blood, taken on day 0 of AZD1222 vaccination. All receptors derive from an adult in good health.

The V call is TRBV2, the J call TRBJ1-3; possible D gene TRBD1, 5 bases. This CDR3 is 14 amino acids long. Germline V CDR1 and CDR2: SNHLY, FYNNEI. V gave up 4 bases and J gave up 8 bases, with 15 bases separating them. This chain's CDR3 is CASSAGTGRDTIYF. The CDR3 nucleotides read TGTGCCAGCAGTGCCGGGACCGGGCGTGACACCATATATTTT.

V and J are TRBV9 and TRBJ2-1; no definite D call. Trimming removed 0 bases at V and 1 base at J, with 8 bases between. This CDR3 spans 15 amino acids. CDR1 is SGDLS and CDR2 is YYNGEE in the germline V gene. As DNA, the CDR3 is TGTGCCAGCAGCGTAGATAGTATGTCCTACAATGAGCAGTTCTTC. Translated: CASSVDSMSYNEQFF.

The chain has TRBV13 and TRBJ2-2; 11 bases align to TRBD2. The germline V gene has CDR1 PRHDT and CDR2 FYEKMQ (reference sequence). The J segment lost 4 bases and the V segment lost 4 bases, leaving 5 bases of the junction unmatched. The CDR3 is made up of 16 amino acids. The CDR3 spells CASSSGLAAVTGELFF. The CDR3 DNA sequence: TGTGCCAGCAGCTCGGGACTAGCGGCAGTCACCGGGGAGCTGTTTTTT.

This chain links TRBV2 with TRBJ1-5; D ambiguous. Germline V gene lookup returns CDR1 SNHLY and CDR2 FYNNEI. Trimming took 3 bases from V and 5 from J, leaving 17 bases between them. This CDR3 comprises 16 residues. CDR3 protein: CASSDGNVAGYQPQHF. CDR3 nucleotides: TGTGCCAGCAGTGATGGGAACGTCGCCGGGTATCAGCCCCAGCATTTT. Full variable domain (rest looked up from reference TRBV2 and TRBJ1-5): EPEVTQTPSHQVTQMGQEVILRCVPISNHLYFYWYRQILGQKVEFLVSFYNNEISEKSEIFDDQFSVERPDGSNFTLKIRSTKLEDSAMYFCASSDGNVAGYQPQHFGDGTRLSIL.

V usage is TRBV5-6 and J usage is TRBJ2-3, with 10 nucleotides matching TRBD1. This CDR3 has 17 residues. Germline trimming cut 2 bases from V and 3 bases from J; bases unmatched to any gene: 9. Per the germline V gene, CDR1 is SGHDT and CDR2 is YYEEEE. The CDR3 loop is CASSLKTRQGATDTQYF. The CDR3 coding sequence is TGTGCCAGCAGCTTAAAGACTCGACAGGGGGCAACAGATACGCAGTATTTT.

The J gene is TRBJ1-4, the V gene TRBV4-1; the D gene is possibly TRBD1 (6 bases). This CDR3 region has 14 residues. Germline values: CDR1 MGHRA, CDR2 YSYEKL. V shed 3 bases and J shed 10 bases, with 15 bases lying between them. The CDR3 sequence is CASSHEGGYRKLFF. CDR3 DNA sequence: TGCGCCAGCAGCCACGAAGGGGGATACCGAAAACTGTTTTTT.

This chain links TRBV7-9 with TRBJ1-4; tentatively, D is TRBD1 (5 bases). V was cut by 5 bases and J by 0 bases, with 16 bases left in between. The CDR3 loop spans 17 amino acids. The germline V gene has CDR1 SEHNR and CDR2 FQNEAQ (reference sequence). CDR3 amino acids: CASSPNGAVATNEKLFF. The CDR3 coding sequence is TGTGCCAGCAGCCCCAATGGGGCGGTTGCAACTAATGAAAAACTGTTTTTT.

This sequence joins TRBV7-9 and TRBJ2-7; the match to TRBD2 covers 14 bases. V lost 0 bases and J lost 4; bases outside the gene matches: 2. The CDR3 runs to 16 residues. The germline V gene has CDR1 SEHNR and CDR2 FQNEAQ (reference sequence). The CDR3 sequence: CASSLAGTSGSYEQYF. The CDR3 nucleotides read TGTGCCAGCAGCTTAGCCGGGACTAGCGGGAGTTACGAGCAGTACTTC.

The chain uses TRBV18 and TRBJ2-7, with 11 bases fitting TRBD1. CDR1 is KGHSH and CDR2 is LQKENI in the germline V gene. This CDR3 is 12 amino acids long. V was clipped by 3 bases and J by 8 bases; unmatched bases: 0. The chain's CDR3 is CASSPDRGQQYF. The CDR3 DNA reads as TGTGCCAGCTCACCGGACAGGGGGCAGCAGTACTTC.

The chain combines TRBV11-3 with TRBJ2-3, with a possible D match to TRBD2 (7 bases). V was trimmed by 4 bases and J by 4 bases, leaving 18 bases between them. The CDR3 runs 16 residues. Germline CDR1 is SGHNT and CDR2 is YENEEA. In DNA, the CDR3 is TGTGCCAGCAGCTCCCCTTGGGGAGGGGGGGCAGATACGCAGTATTTT. This codes for CASSSPWGGGADTQYF.

The chain links TRBV7-2 to TRBJ1-1; TRBD1 might be the D (5 bases). Trimming took off 5 bases at V and 8 bases at J, with 15 bases between the two ends. Germline CDR1 reads SGHTA; CDR2 reads FQGNSA. CDR3 length: 13 amino acids. CDR3 sequence: CASSIQRGGEAFF. Here the CDR3 DNA reads TGTGCCAGCAGCATTCAACGGGGGGGAGAAGCTTTCTTT.

This clone was picked up one time. This chain connects TRBV2 to TRBJ1-1; perhaps TRBD1 as D (6 bases). The CDR3 runs to 12 residues. Germline CDR1 SNHLY, CDR2 FYNNEI. V shed 9 bases and J shed 6 bases, with 14 bases lying between them. The CDR3 region is CARRRGIPEAFF. The DNA of the CDR3 is TGTGCCAGGCGAAGGGGGATTCCTGAAGCTTTCTTT.

As DNA, the CDR3 is TGCGCCAGCAGCGGGCCGTCGATCCAAGAGACCCAGTACTTC. This encodes CASSGPSIQETQYF. The chain employs TRBV5-1 and TRBJ2-5; D not certain. This CDR3 has 14 residues. CDR1 SGHRS and CDR2 YFSETQ come from the germline V gene. Trimming took off 4 bases at V and 1 base at J, with 11 bases between the two ends.

The rearrangement joins TRBV28 to TRBJ2-5; 7 bases align to TRBD2. V shed 3 bases, J shed 5 bases, and the junction held 9 bases outside the gene matches. CDR1 is MDHEN and CDR2 is SYDVKM in the germline V gene. The CDR3 extends over 15 amino acids. CDR3 sequence (DNA): TGTGCCAGCAGTTTTTTGGGGGGGGAATTGGAGACCCAGTACTTC. Its translation: CASSFLGGELETQYF.

The CDR3 DNA sequence: TGTGCCAGCAGCGTACAGGGTACGGGCATATCTTCACCCCTCCACTTT. Translation: CASSVQGTGISSPLHF. The V gene is TRBV3-1 (or the pseudogene TRBV3-2), the J gene TRBJ1-6; TRBD1 might be the D (6 bases). The V gene lost 5 bases and the J gene lost 9 bases, with 20 bases spanning the gap. The CDR3 contains 16 residues. The germline CDR1 and CDR2 sequences are LGHDT and YNNKEL (reference sequence).

The gene calls are TRBV7-9 and TRBJ2-7; D possibly corresponds to TRBD2 (6 bases). Trimming pared 1 base from V and 12 bases from J, leaving 16 bases between. This CDR3 spans 13 amino acids. CDR1 and CDR2 (germline): SEHNR, FQNEAQ (reference sequence). CDR3 sequence reads: CASSLGGTVDRYF. The CDR3 bases are TGTGCCAGCAGCTTAGGCGGGACGGTGGACCGGTACTTC. Filled out from reference TRBV7-9 and TRBJ2-7, the complete variable domain reads DTGVSQNPRHKITKRGQNVTFRCDPISEHNRLYWYRQTLGQGPEFLTYFQNEAQLEKSRLLSDRFSAERPKGSFSTLEIQRTEQGDSAMYLCASSLGGTVDRYFGPGTRLTVT.

The chain carries TRBV18 and TRBJ1-3; no definite D call. V was shortened by 4 bases and J by 4 bases, with 8 bases between the two germline ends. Germline-derived CDR1 and CDR2 are KGHSH and LQKENI. The CDR3 totals 13 residues. This chain's CDR3 is CASSLTEGNTIYF. CDR3 DNA: TGTGCCAGCTCACTCACAGAGGGAAACACCATATATTTT.

The V call is TRBV3-1 (or the pseudogene TRBV3-2), the J call TRBJ2-5; D may be TRBD1 (5 bases). Trimming stripped 0 bases from V and 7 bases from J, with 15 bases between. Germline V gene data show CDR1 as LGHDT and CDR2 as YNNKEL (reference sequence). This CDR3 spans 15 amino acids. The CDR3 sequence: CASSQDRDNQGTQYF. The CDR3 bases are TGTGCCAGCAGCCAAGACCGAGATAACCAGGGGACCCAGTACTTC.

The chain uses TRBV30 and TRBJ1-3; D gene unclear. With 4 bases removed from V and 0 bases from J, the gap between germline ends came to 10 bases. The CDR3 is 14 amino acids. Germline V gives CDR1 GTSNPN, CDR2 SVGIG (reference sequence). The DNA of the CDR3 is TGTGCCTGGACATCCTTAAGCTCTGGAAACACCATATATTTT. This sequence encodes CAWTSLSSGNTIYF.

The table lists this clone with a count of one. The chain employs TRBV19 and TRBJ1-1; no clear D gene. Germline V gene sequence: CDR1 LNHDA, CDR2 SQIVND (reference sequence). The CDR3 runs 16 residues. Trimming removed 5 bases from V and 8 bases from J, with 24 bases in between. This CDR3 reads CASSFQTVIPAAEAFF. The CDR3 DNA reads TGTGCCAGTAGTTTCCAAACTGTTATCCCCGCGGCAGAAGCTTTCTTT.

In this sample, this clone turned up once. The V gene is TRBV4-3, the J gene TRBJ1-1; no firm D call. This CDR3 is 15 amino acids long. V was pared by 3 bases and J by 3 bases, with 14 bases between. CDR1 is LGHNA, CDR2 YSLEER, per germline. The DNA for the CDR3 is TGCGCCAGCAGCCAGGAGAGAGGGCCCTACACTGAAGCTTTCTTT. Amino acid sequence: CASSQERGPYTEAFF.

The J gene is TRBJ1-1, the V gene TRBV14; 8 bases fit TRBD1. The CDR3 extends over 16 amino acids. The germline V gene encodes CDR1 SGHDN and CDR2 FVKESK. J was trimmed by 5 bases and V by 0 bases; bases with no gene match: 8. CDR3 region: CASSQDLTRGRTEAFF. The CDR3 nucleotides read TGTGCCAGCAGCCAAGATCTCACCAGGGGGCGAACTGAAGCTTTCTTT. Drawing the rest from reference TRBV14 and TRBJ1-1, the complete variable domain is EAGVTQFPSHSVIEKGQTVTLRCDPISGHDNLYWYRRVMGKEIKFLLHFVKESKQDESGMPNNRFLAERTGGTYSTLKVQPAELEDSGVYFCASSQDLTRGRTEAFFGQGTRLTVV.

The chain combines TRBV7-2 with TRBJ2-7, with TRBD1 as a possible D gene (6 bases). Germline-derived CDR1 and CDR2 are SGHTA and FQGNSA. V shed 3 bases and J shed 6 bases, with 18 bases lying between them. This CDR3 contains 15 residues. The CDR3 sequence: CASSLRRGGSGEQYF. The CDR3 DNA reads TGTGCCAGCAGCTTGCGGCGAGGGGGTTCAGGCGAGCAGTACTTC.

The V and J genes are TRBV2 and TRBJ2-1; D unresolved. In germline, CDR1 is SNHLY, CDR2 FYNNEI. V lost 4 bases and J 2 bases, leaving 12 bases between the germline ends. This CDR3 contains 15 residues. The CDR3 loop is CASSVGLDAYNEQFF. The CDR3 DNA sequence: TGTGCCAGCAGTGTGGGCCTCGATGCCTACAATGAGCAGTTCTTC.

J is TRBJ1-6 and V is TRBV2; D is undetermined. The CDR3 spans 14 residues. V was pared by 0 bases and J by 7 bases, with 7 bases between. Germline V gives CDR1 SNHLY, CDR2 FYNNEI. CDR3 residues: CASSEALRNSPLHF. The CDR3 nucleotides are TGTGCCAGCAGTGAAGCGCTTCGGAATTCACCCCTCCACTTT.

V gene TRBV18 combines with J gene TRBJ1-2; D might be TRBD1 (5 bases). Trimming took 6 bases from V and 0 from J, leaving 17 bases between them. Per the germline V gene, CDR1 is KGHSH and CDR2 is LQKENI. The CDR3 loop spans 16 amino acids. The CDR3 DNA reads as TGTGCCAGCTCTCCCCTAAGTGACAGCCCTAACTATGGCTACACCTTC. This sequence encodes CASSPLSDSPNYGYTF. The variable domain in full, completed from reference TRBV18 and TRBJ1-2, reads NAGVMQNPRHLVRRRGQEARLRCSPMKGHSHVYWYRQLPEEGLKFMVYLQKENIIDESGMPKERFSAEFPKEGPSILRIQQVVRGDSAAYFCASSPLSDSPNYGYTFGSGTRLTVV.

The chain uses TRBV7-2 and TRBJ1-2; perhaps TRBD1 as D (6 bases). The CDR3 extends over 14 amino acids. Looked up from germline, CDR1 is SGHTA and CDR2 is FQGNSA. V shed 1 base and J shed 5 bases, with 11 bases lying between them. CDR3 DNA: TGTGCCAGCAGCTTAGGGACAAGGGGGTATGGCTACACCTTC. This sequence encodes CASSLGTRGYGYTF.

The rearrangement links TRBV28 to TRBJ2-2, with D possibly being TRBD1 (6 bases). Germline assignment: CDR1 MDHEN and CDR2 SYDVKM. There are 14 residues in the CDR3. V was trimmed by 7 bases and J by 0 bases, leaving 9 bases between them. The CDR3, as DNA: TGTGCCAGCAAAGACAGGTCGAACACCGGGGAGCTGTTTTTT. Translation: CASKDRSNTGELFF.

The gene calls are TRBV7-9 and TRBJ1-1; no firm D call. V was pared by 7 bases and J by 1 base, with 13 bases between. Germline V gene sequence: CDR1 SEHNR, CDR2 FQNEAQ (reference sequence). This CDR3 region has 14 residues. The CDR3 bases are TGTGCCAGCAACCGGGCGGGGTCGAACACTGAAGCTTTCTTT. Its protein product is CASNRAGSNTEAFF. The whole variable domain, filled in from reference TRBV7-9 and TRBJ1-1, reads DTGVSQNPRHKITKRGQNVTFRCDPISEHNRLYWYRQTLGQGPEFLTYFQNEAQLEKSRLLSDRFSAERPKGSFSTLEIQRTEQGDSAMYLCASNRAGSNTEAFFGQGTRLTVV.

The chain joins TRBV18 to TRBJ1-5; 9 bases are a match to TRBD1. Germline CDR1 KGHSH, CDR2 LQKENI. The V and J ends lost 2 bases and 4 bases, in that order; junction bases with no gene match: 3. CDR3 length equals 15 residues. The CDR3 DNA sequence: TGTGCCAGCTCACCAGCCGGGACAGGGAATCAGCCCCAGCATTTT. Protein product: CASSPAGTGNQPQHF.

This sequence joins TRBV5-4 and TRBJ2-1; 9 nucleotides align to TRBD2. CDR1 is SGHNT and CDR2 is YYREEE in the germline V gene (reference sequence). The CDR3 extends over 16 amino acids. V lost 2 bases, J lost 5 bases, and 8 bases stayed unmatched. CDR3 residues: CASSLIQLAGNNEQFF. The CDR3 DNA is TGTGCCAGCAGCTTAATCCAGCTAGCGGGAAACAATGAGCAGTTCTTC.

The rearrangement uses TRBV7-3 and TRBJ2-2; the match to TRBD1 covers 10 bases. The CDR3 sequence is 16 residues long. Germline loops: CDR1 SGHTA, CDR2 FQGTGA. V gave up 3 bases and J gave up 6 bases; unmatched junction bases: 7. The CDR3 sequence is CASSLLGTGVPGELFF. CDR3 coding DNA: TGTGCCAGCAGCTTGCTCGGGACAGGGGTCCCCGGGGAGCTGTTTTTT.